This TCR beta chain originates from a study of blood T cell repertoires in COVID-19 (dated by TCRdb to the early 2020s). Looking at the study overall: Collaborator samples came from the United States, Italy and Spain and covered acute and convalescent phases of COVID-19. The material from the prospective study consisted of cDNA or gDNA derived from T cells, B-cell-depleted T cells, or PBMCs. Deeply sampled blood TCRbeta repertoires from subjects exposed to, actively infected with, or recovered from COVID-19 were included in the dataset. The repertoires were released in a freely available public database meant as a resource for research on the immune response to SARS-CoV-2. The samples were drawn from two sources: the first 160 participants of the ongoing ImmuneRACE study, and fewer than 1,500 subjects contributed by 6 global collaborators. Nearly every sample came with metadata listing a de-identified subject ID, COVID-19 status, age in years and sex. Where HLA class I and class II types were available, the types were taken from metadata supplied by the sample provider, not from assay-based typing. Study-wide findings and limitations: How much clinical and demographic metadata was included differed by source and by participant, and the metadata was provided uncurated.

A word on this clone: Which antigen it targets is not known. It is unclear where the CDR3 begins or ends on the DNA, so no DNA is shown, and the CDR3 is as TCRdb lists it.

The immunoSEQ Assay, a bias-controlled multiplex PCR, was used to amplify TCRbeta CDR3 regions from genomic DNA. Turning to the authors' computational methods: The number of nucleated cells in each sample was estimated from the amplification of reference gene primers within the assay. To quantify the absolute abundance of each unique TCRbeta CDR3 rearrangement, sequence reads were collapsed and filtered. For each sample, productive Simpson clonality was calculated by taking the square root of Simpson's diversity index across productive rearrangements. In its TCRdb copy, this immuneACCESS table keeps in-frame sequences only and misses some clones. Where compared with another copy, unresolved V genes explain less than half of these, and the others have no known cause. The V and J calls and the clone size are those of that table, but D and trimming were determined from the DNA. The sample profile shows 100,000 to 120,000 clones; 81% of them were found once. The top ten clones comprise approximately 38% of the sample.

From its cysteine to its phenylalanine, the CDR3 spans 15 amino acids. Whole blood was collected in K2EDTA tubes by collaborating institutions according to the institutions' own protocols. For TCRbeta analysis, collaborators shipped samples in one of three forms: frozen whole blood, isolated PBMCs, or DNA extracted from either of those sample types. Input material: peripheral blood. This clonotype originated in a man at least 80 years old with acute or convalescent COVID-19. Recombination linked TRBV12-1 to TRBJ2-7; the D call in the table, TRBD1, was not verified against the DNA. TRBV12-1 is annotated as a pseudogene. The CDR3 corresponds to CASSFAGGAYSEQYF.